This T cell receptor (beta chain) emerged from a study of PD-1 blockade in classical Hodgkin lymphoma (dated by TCRdb to about 2020). Turning to the overall study: Nivolumab dosing was 3 mg/kg intravenously every 2 weeks, continuing until either disease progression or unacceptable toxicity. A peripheral blood immune signature of response to PD-1 blockade in classical Hodgkin lymphoma was defined using TCR beta sequencing and CyTOF.

The CDR3 has 14 amino acids, counting the end cysteine and phenylalanine. Solely the CDR3 DNA is kept, with 42 bases framed from the first base. Per the germline V gene, SGHRS is the CDR1 and YFSETQ is the CDR2. Trimming at the junction amounts to 0 bases on V and 6 bases on J, and the germline ends lie 12 bases apart. Concerning this clone: Its recognized antigen is unknown. Base qualities are not provided; no much larger clone lies one nucleotide away.

Genomic DNA was extracted with the Qiagen DNeasy kit from unsorted PBMCs and from negatively selected CD4+ and CD8+ fractions. TCR beta CDR3 regions were subjected to amplification by immunoSEQ multiplex PCR with primers that anneal to V and J segments. A synthetic immune receptor repertoire was used to minimize amplification bias, and any residual bias was removed computationally once sequencing was done. The study's processing was this. Repertoire diversity was quantified as the Shannon entropy index using custom Python scripts. The unsorted, CD4+ and CD8+ repertoires were each analyzed separately, with the exception of combined analyses, where CD4+ and CD8+ sequences were merged in silico. A clone counted as expanded when the clone's frequency after treatment rose at least 2-fold relative to C1D1, and clones undetected at baseline were given a pseudocount of 0.5. Singleton clones were defined as clones with 0 or 1 copy at C1D1, and non-singleton clones were defined as clones with 2 or more copies. Clones expanded in unsorted samples were assigned a CD4+, CD8+ or unknown annotation through matching of protein sequences in sorted samples from the same patient. Wilcoxon tests were applied to paired samples to test diversity changes from C1D1 to C4D1. Here the immuneACCESS table is served through TCRdb, limited to in-frame sequences with V and J called. Missing clones are a known gap in these copies; in checked studies unresolved V genes cover under half, and the rest lacks a known reason. The D gene and trimming were derived from the DNA, and the V and J assignments and clone size from that table. This sample lists approximately 13,000 clones; around 90% were detected once. Of the sample, 20% to 25% is held by the ten largest clones.

What the work shows at the level of the full study, not this receptor alone: Trial patients achieving complete response had baseline diversity similar to newly diagnosed patients, whereas partial responders and progressors had significantly lower diversity. Lower diversity was observed in patients in whom nivolumab was started less than 1 year after ASCT, and these patients were excluded from later analyses so that confounding by immune reconstitution would be avoided. CD4+ but not CD8+ TCR diversity rose significantly by C4D1 (p=0.0027 vs p=0.16), most apparent in complete responders (p=0.02). The study was limited to a single clinical trial cohort, and causes of repertoire differences, possibly disease activity or prior therapy, remained undefined. Newly diagnosed patients were reported to have lower baseline TCR diversity than healthy donors, and relapsed/refractory patients were reported to have lower baseline TCR diversity still.

Per the publication, the time point label means: cycle 1 day 1 (C1D1), immediately before nivolumab initiation. Every trial patient had relapsed after autologous stem cell transplantation, and cohorts A, B and C differed in prior brentuximab vedotin exposure. The trial cohort comprised 60 or so patients with relapsed/refractory classical Hodgkin lymphoma whose best overall responses were complete response, partial response or progressive disease. In the multi-cohort phase II CheckMate 205 trial, trial patients received single-agent nivolumab. An independent review committee assessed best overall response by applying the 2007 International Working Group response criteria. Trial PBMCs were collected just before the start of nivolumab (C1D1) and during therapy at cycle 2 day 1 and cycle 4 day 1. Peripheral blood was collected in 8 mL Vacutainer Cell Preparation Tubes, from which PBMCs were isolated by centrifugation and then cryopreserved.

The rearranged segments are TRBV5-1 and TRBJ1-2; 5 matching bases give a weak D call of TRBD1. The starting material was peripheral blood mononuclear cells (PBMCs), obtained at baseline. The TCR originated in a human donor with classical Hodgkin lymphoma. The nucleotide sequence is given as TGCGCCAGCAGCTTGGGCAGGGAAGTGCATGGCTACACCTTC. It codes for CASSLGREVHGYTF.